This TCR beta chain was sequenced for a study of neurological immune-mediated disorders. Overall study: Multiple sclerosis patients numbered some 34, with approximately 30 relapsing-remitting and 3 secondary progressive.

Overall study results and limits: In multiple sclerosis patients, the repertoire cluster was unrelated to clinical or MRI findings.

Synthesis of cDNA was carried out by template-switch 5'RACE. The reaction used 10-nucleotide random UMIs. TCRdb re-derived calls from the 5' RACE reads in MiXCR, one entry per CDR3 protein. The sample yields roughly 40,000 distinct CDR3 sequences, 2.5% seen once. This clonotype appeared many times. Its antigen is still unknown. Sample: PBMCs. The TCR was taken from a man aged 45-65 years with multiple sclerosis.

CDR3 amino acids: CASSLRGNEQFF. The CDR3 coding sequence is TGTGCCAGCAGTTTAAGGGGGAATGAGCAGTTCTTC. V gene TRBV27 combines with J gene TRBJ2-1, with a tentative D call TRBD1 (6 bases). V was clipped by 2 bases and J by 7 bases, with 6 bases between them. The length of the CDR3 is 12 residues. Germline-derived CDR1 and CDR2 are MNHEY and SMNVEV (reference sequence).